This T cell receptor (beta chain) was profiled in a study of T cell responses to AZD1222 COVID-19 vaccine. This CDR3 region has 17 residues. Trimming at V came to 2 bases and at J to 7 bases, leaving 14 bases not matched to a gene. TCRdb's copy holds only in-frame clones and misses some; the assay was immunoSEQ multiplex PCR. The table has around 140,000 clones, approximately 86% seen once; the top ten hold approximately 5%. J is TRBJ1-2 and V is TRBV6-7; 9 nucleotides align to TRBD1. TRBV6-7 is an ORF for which the function is uncertain. The clonotype originates from an adult who received the AZD1222 COVID-19 vaccine. The sample in question was peripheral blood, obtained 28 days after the second AZD1222 dose. The CDR3 loop reads CASSYRGTGLVMVGYTF. As DNA, the CDR3 is TGTGCCAGCAGTTACCGTGGGACAGGGCTGGTGATGGTTGGCTACACCTTC.